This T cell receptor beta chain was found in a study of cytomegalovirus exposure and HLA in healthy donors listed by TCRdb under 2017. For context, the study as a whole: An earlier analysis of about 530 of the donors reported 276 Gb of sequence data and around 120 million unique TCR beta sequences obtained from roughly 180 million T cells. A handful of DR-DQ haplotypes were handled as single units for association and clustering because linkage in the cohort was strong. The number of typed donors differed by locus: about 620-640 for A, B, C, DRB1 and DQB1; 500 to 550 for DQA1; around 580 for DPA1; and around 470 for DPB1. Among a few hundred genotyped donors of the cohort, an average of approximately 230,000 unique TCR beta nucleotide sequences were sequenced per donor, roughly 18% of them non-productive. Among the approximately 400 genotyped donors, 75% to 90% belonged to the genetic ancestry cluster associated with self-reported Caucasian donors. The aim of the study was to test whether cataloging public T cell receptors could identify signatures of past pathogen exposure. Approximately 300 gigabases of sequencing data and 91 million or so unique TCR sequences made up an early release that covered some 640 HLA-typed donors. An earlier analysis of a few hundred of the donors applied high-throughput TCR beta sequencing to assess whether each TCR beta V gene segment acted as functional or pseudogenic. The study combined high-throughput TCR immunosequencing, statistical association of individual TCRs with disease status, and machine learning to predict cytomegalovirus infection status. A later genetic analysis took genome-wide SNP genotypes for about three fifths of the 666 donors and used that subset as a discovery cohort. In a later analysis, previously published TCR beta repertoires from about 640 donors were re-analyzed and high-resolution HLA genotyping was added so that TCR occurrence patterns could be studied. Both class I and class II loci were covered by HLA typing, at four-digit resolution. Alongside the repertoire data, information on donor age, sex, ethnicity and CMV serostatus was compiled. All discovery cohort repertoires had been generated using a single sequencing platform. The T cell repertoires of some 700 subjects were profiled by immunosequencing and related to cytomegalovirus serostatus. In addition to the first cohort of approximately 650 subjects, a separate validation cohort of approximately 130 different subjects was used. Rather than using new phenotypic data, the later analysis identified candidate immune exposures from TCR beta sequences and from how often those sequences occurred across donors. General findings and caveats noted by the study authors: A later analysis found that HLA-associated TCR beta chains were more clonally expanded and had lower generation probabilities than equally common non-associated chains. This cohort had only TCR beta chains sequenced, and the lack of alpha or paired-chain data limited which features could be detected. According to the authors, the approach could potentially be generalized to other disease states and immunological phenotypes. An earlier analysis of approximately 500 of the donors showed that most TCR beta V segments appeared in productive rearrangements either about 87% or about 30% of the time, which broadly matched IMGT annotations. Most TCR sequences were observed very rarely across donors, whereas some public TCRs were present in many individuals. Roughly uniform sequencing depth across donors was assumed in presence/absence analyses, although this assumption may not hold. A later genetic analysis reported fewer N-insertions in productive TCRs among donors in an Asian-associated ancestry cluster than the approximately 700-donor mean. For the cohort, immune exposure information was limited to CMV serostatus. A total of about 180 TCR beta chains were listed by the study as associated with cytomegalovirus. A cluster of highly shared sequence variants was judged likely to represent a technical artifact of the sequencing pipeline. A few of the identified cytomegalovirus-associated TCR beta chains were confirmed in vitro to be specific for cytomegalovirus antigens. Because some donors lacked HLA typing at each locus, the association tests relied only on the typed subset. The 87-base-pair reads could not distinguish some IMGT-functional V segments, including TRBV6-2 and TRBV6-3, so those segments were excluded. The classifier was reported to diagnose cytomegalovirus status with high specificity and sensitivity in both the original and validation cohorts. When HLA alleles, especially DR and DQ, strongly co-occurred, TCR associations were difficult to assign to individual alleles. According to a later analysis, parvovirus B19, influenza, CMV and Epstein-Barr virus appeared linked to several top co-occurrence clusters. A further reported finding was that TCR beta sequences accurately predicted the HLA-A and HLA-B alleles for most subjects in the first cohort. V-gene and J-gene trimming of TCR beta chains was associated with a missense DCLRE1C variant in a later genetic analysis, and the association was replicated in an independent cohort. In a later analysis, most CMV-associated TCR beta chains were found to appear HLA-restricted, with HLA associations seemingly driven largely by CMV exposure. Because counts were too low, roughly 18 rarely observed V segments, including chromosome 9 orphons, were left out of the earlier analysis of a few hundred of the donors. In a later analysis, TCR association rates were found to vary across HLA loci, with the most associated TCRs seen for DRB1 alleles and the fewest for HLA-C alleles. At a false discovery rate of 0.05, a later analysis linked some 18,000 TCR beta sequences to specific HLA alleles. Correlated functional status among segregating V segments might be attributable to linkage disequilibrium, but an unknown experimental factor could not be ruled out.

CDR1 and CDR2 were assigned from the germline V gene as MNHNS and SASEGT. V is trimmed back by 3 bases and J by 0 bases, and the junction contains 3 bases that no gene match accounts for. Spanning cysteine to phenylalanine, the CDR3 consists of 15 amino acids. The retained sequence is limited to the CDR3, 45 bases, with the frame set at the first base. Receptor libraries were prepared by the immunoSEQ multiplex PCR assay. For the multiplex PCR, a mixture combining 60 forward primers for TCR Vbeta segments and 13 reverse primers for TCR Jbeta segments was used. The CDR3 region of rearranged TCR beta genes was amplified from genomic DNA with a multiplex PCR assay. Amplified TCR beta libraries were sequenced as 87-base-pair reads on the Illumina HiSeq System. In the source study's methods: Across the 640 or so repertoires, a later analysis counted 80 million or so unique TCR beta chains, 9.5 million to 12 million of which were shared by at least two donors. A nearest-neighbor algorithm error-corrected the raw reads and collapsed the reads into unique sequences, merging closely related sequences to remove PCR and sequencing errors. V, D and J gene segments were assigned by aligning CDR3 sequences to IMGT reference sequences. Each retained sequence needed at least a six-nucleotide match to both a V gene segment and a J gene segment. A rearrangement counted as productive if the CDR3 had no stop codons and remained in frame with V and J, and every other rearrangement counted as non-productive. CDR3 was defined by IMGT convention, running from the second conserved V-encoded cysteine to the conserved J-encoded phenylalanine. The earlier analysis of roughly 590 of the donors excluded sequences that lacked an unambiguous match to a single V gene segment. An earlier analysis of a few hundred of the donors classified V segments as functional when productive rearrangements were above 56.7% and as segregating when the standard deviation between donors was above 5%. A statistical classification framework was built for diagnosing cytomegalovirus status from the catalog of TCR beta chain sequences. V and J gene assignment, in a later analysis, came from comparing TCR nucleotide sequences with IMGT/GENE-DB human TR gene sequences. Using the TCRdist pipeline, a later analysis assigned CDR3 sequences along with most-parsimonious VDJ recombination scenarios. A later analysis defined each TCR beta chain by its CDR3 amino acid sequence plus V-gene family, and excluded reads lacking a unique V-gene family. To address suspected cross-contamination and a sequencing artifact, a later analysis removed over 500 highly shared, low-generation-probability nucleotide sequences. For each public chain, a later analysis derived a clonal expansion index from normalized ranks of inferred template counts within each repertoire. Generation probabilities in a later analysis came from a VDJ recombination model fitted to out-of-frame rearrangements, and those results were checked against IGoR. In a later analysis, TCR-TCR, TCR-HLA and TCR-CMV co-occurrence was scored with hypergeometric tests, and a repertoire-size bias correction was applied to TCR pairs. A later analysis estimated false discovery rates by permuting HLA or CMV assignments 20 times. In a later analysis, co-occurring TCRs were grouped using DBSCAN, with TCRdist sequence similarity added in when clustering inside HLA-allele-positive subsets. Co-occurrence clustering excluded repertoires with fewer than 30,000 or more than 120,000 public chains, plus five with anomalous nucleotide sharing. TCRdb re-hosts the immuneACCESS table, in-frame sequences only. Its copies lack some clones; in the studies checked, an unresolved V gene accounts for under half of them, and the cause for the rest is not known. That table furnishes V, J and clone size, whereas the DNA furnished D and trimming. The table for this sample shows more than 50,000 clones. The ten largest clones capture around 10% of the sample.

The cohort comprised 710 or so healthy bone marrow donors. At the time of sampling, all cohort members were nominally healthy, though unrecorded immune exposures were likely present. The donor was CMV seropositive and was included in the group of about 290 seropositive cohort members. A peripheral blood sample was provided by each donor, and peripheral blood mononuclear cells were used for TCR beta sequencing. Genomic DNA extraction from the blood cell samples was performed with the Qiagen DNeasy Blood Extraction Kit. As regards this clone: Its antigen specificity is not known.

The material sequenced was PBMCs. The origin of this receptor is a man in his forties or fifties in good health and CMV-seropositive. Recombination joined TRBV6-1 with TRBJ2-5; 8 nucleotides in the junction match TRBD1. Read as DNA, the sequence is TGTGCCAGCAGTGACGGGACAGGAAACCAAGAGACCCAGTACTTC. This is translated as CASSDGTGNQETQYF.